This TCR beta chain was sequenced in a study of blood T cell repertoires in COVID-19. TCRdb keeps only in-frame clones here, not all; method: immunoSEQ multiplex PCR. The table lists around 380,000 clones, more than 70% of them singletons. Participants were aged about 18 to 90 years, lived in about 26 US areas, and enrolled virtually. Membership in each cohort depended on participant-reported clinical history. V lost 7 bases to trimming and J lost 1 base, with 10 bases between them. The germline V gene encodes CDR1 MNHEY and CDR2 SVGAGI. The CDR3 extends over 14 amino acids. Sequenced sample: PBMCs or T cells enriched from blood (not recorded which). The origin of this receptor is a man aged 30 to 39 who had recovered from COVID-19. This sequence joins TRBV6-5 and TRBJ2-2; possibly TRBD1 for D (6 bases). DNA for the CDR3: TGTGCCAGCAAACAGGGTGGGAACACCGGGGAGCTGTTTTTT. Translating it yields CASKQGGNTGELFF.